Shown below are 9 T cell receptor beta chains from a single sample sequenced in a study of breast tumors, draining lymph nodes, adjacent tissues. Breast cancer patients provided tissue from their axillary draining lymph nodes. One entry per CDR3 protein, called by TCRdb with MiXCR from the multiplex PCR reads. The sample holds around 170,000 distinct CDR3 sequences, around a third seen once. The sequenced sample was axillary lymph node tissue. These receptors originate from a female donor with breast cancer. Some clones in this sample may be carry-over from other donors' samples.

This clonotype was observed many times. The gene calls are TRBV7-3 and TRBJ1-5; D is unclear. Trimming cost V 1 base and J 0 bases, with 1 base left between them. The length of the CDR3 is 13 residues. The germline CDR1 and CDR2 sequences are SGHTA and FQGTGA. The CDR3 nucleotides read TGTGCCAGCAGCTTAAGTAGCAATCAGCCCCAGCATTTT. The encoded protein is CASSLSSNQPQHF.

The rearrangement joins TRBV2 to TRBJ1-2; maybe TRBD1 (5 bases). The V end lost 5 bases, the J end lost 4 bases, and 11 bases lay between the germline ends. This CDR3 spans 13 amino acids. CDR1 is SNHLY and CDR2 is FYNNEI in the germline V gene. The CDR3 nucleotides are TGTGCCAGCAGTCCAACAGGATCCTATGGCTACACCTTC. This codes for CASSPTGSYGYTF.

This clonotype was detected many times. This chain uses TRBV9 with TRBJ2-5, with 7 bases identical to TRBD1. Germline CDR1 is SGDLS and CDR2 is YYNGEE. V gave up 0 bases and J gave up 4 bases; unmatched junction bases: 3. The CDR3 runs 14 residues. The CDR3: CASSVGQGIETQYF. The DNA for the CDR3 is TGTGCCAGCAGCGTAGGACAGGGAATAGAGACCCAGTACTTC.

This clonotype has at least ten counts. V gene TRBV5-1 combines with J gene TRBJ2-5; D remains unclear. V was pared by 0 bases and J by 0 bases, with 6 bases between. The CDR3 has 14 amino acids. Germline V CDR1 and CDR2: SGHRS, YFSETQ. The CDR3 region has the DNA TGCGCCAGCAGCTTGGCCGGGTACCAAGAGACCCAGTACTTC. It specifies CASSLAGYQETQYF. The whole variable domain, filled in from reference TRBV5-1 and TRBJ2-5, reads KAGVTQTPRYLIKTRGQQVTLSCSPISGHRSVSWYQQTPGQGLQFLFEYFSETQRNKGNFPGRFSGRQFSNSRSEMNVSTLELGDSALYLCASSLAGYQETQYFGPGTRLLVL.

This clonotype was seen at least ten times. V and J are TRBV20-1 and TRBJ2-3; TRBD2 agrees at 13 bases. The ends lost 5 bases at V and 6 bases at J; junction bases unmatched: 5. The CDR3 spans 14 residues. CDR1 is DFQATT, CDR2 SNEGSKA, per germline (reference sequence). The CDR3 DNA reads TGCAGTGCTTCAGTGGGACTAGCGGGGGATACGCAGTATTTT. It specifies CSASVGLAGDTQYF.

This clonotype was counted many times. The rearrangement joins TRBV7-9 to TRBJ2-2; 7 nucleotides match TRBD1. The CDR3 spans 18 residues. Per the germline V gene, CDR1 is SEHNR and CDR2 is FQNEAQ (reference sequence). Trimming cost V 4 bases and J 4 bases; bases outside gene matches: 15. CDR3 protein: CASSSRGARQGGTGELFF. For the CDR3, the DNA is TGTGCCAGCAGCTCCAGAGGGGCGAGACAGGGTGGCACCGGGGAGCTGTTTTTT.

The rearrangement uses TRBV6-1 and TRBJ2-2; TRBD1 aligns across 7 bases. CDR1 and CDR2 from the germline V gene are MNHNS and SASEGT. J was trimmed by 7 bases and V by 5 bases; bases with no gene match: 13. This CDR3 has 16 amino acids. CDR3 in DNA: TGTGCCAGCAGTCAACCGGGTAGGGGGCAAGGCGGGGAGCTGTTTTTT. This gives the protein CASSQPGRGQGGELFF.

This clonotype was seen repeatedly, ten times or more. The rearrangement uses TRBV7-3 and TRBJ1-2, with 9 positions matching TRBD1. Trimming removed 5 bases from V and 5 bases from J; junction bases left unmatched: 6. There are 14 residues in the CDR3. Germline V gene sequence: CDR1 SGHTA, CDR2 FQGTGA. The CDR3 DNA sequence: TGTGCCAGCAGCGCGACAGGGGGTCGGTATGGCTACACCTTC. Translation: CASSATGGRYGYTF.

This clonotype has ten or more counts. This chain joins TRBV10-3 and TRBJ1-4; D is uncertain. The germline V gene encodes CDR1 ENHRY and CDR2 SYGVKD. The ends were cut back, 0 bases at V and 8 bases at J, with 7 bases in the middle. The CDR3 loop spans 13 amino acids. CDR3: CAISESSREKLFF. CDR3 bases: TGTGCCATCAGTGAGTCGTCTCGGGAAAAACTGTTTTTT.